A selection of T cell receptor beta chains follows, all from one sample in a study of early stage breast cancer tumors. TCRdb keeps only in-frame clones here, not all; method: immunoSEQ multiplex PCR. The profile shows around 71,000 clones, under 85% of them singletons. Source material: blood. These receptors all come from a person between 55 and 69 years old with breast cancer. Both conserved end residues are part of each CDR3. The D gene is left open where the match is weak. Clone size is shown for a subset of rows, as once, few, many or a class of expanded clone.

J,D,V,size,CDR3,DNA
TRBJ2-3,NA,TRBV10-2,NA,CASSESFSTDTQYF,TGCGCCAGCAGTGAGTCGTTCAGCACAGATACGCAGTATTTT
TRBJ1-2,NA,TRBV27,once,CASSSSDKNYGYTF,TGTGCCAGCAGTTCCTCGGACAAGAACTATGGCTACACCTTC
TRBJ2-3,NA,TRBV7-8,NA,CASSKTANTQYF,TGTGCCAGCAGCAAGACCGCTAATACGCAGTATTTT
TRBJ1-1,NA,TRBV30,NA,CAWRQRNTEAFF,TGTGCCTGGAGGCAACGGAACACTGAAGCTTTCTTT
TRBJ2-7,NA,TRBV2,NA,CASSGFLSGEQYF,TGTGCCAGCAGCGGCTTCCTGAGTGGGGAGCAGTACTTC
TRBJ2-7,NA,TRBV7-6,NA,CASSLRQISYEQYF,TGTGCCAGCAGCTTAAGACAGATCTCCTACGAGCAGTACTTC
TRBJ2-1,NA,TRBV7-9,NA,CASSLGSSGEQFF,TGTGCCAGCAGCCTAGGGAGCTCGGGTGAGCAGTTCTTC
TRBJ2-1,NA,TRBV7-3,NA,CASSLSGVINEQFF,TGTGCCAGCAGCTTGTCGGGGGTGATCAATGAGCAGTTCTTC
TRBJ2-7,NA,TRBV14,NA,CASSLGGEQYF,TGTGCCAGCAGCCTGGGGGGCGAGCAGTACTTC
TRBJ2-5,NA,TRBV7-6,few,CASSRGVGSQETQYF,TGTGCCAGCAGTCGCGGGGTGGGAAGCCAAGAGACCCAGTACTTC
TRBJ2-5,NA,TRBV13,NA,CASSLTGETQYF,TGTGCCAGCAGCTTAACAGGGGAGACCCAGTACTTC
TRBJ2-5,NA,TRBV13,NA,CASSLGLAGRVGETQYF,TGTGCCAGCAGCTTAGGCCTTGCAGGGCGAGTTGGAGAGACCCAGTACTTC
TRBJ2-3,TRBD2,TRBV10-3,NA,CAISGTSGRDTQYF,TGTGCCATCAGTGGGACTAGCGGGAGAGATACGCAGTATTTT
TRBJ2-5,NA,TRBV6-5,NA,CASSALAEGETQYF,TGTGCCAGCAGTGCCCTCGCGGAGGGGGAGACCCAGTACTTC
TRBJ1-1,TRBD1,TRBV5-1,NA,CASSNARIAGGNTEAFF,TGCGCCAGCAGCAACGCGCGAATCGCAGGGGGTAACACTGAAGCTTTCTTT
TRBJ2-2,NA,TRBV28,NA,CASTWGNTGELFF,TGTGCCAGCACCTGGGGGAACACCGGGGAGCTGTTTTTT
TRBJ1-1,NA,TRBV10-3,NA,CAIMGSRATEAFF,TGTGCCATCATGGGGTCCAGGGCCACTGAAGCTTTCTTT
TRBJ2-3,NA,TRBV4-3,NA,CASSLFEAASTDTQYF,TGCGCCAGCAGCCTATTCGAAGCGGCTAGCACAGATACGCAGTATTTT
TRBJ2-5,NA,TRBV30,NA,CAWSRETQYF,TGTGCCTGGAGTAGAGAGACCCAGTACTTC
TRBJ1-2,TRBD1,TRBV28,few,CAIWTGGVDYGYTF,TGTGCCATCTGGACAGGGGGCGTTGACTATGGCTACACCTTC
TRBJ1-4,TRBD1,TRBV30,NA,CAWSRTGGGEKLFF,TGTGCCTGGAGTAGGACAGGGGGGGGAGAAAAACTGTTTTTT
TRBJ2-5,NA,TRBV5-1,once,CASSRGRGETQYF,TGCGCCAGCAGCCGGGGGCGCGGGGAGACCCAGTACTTC
TRBJ2-7,NA,TRBV6-5,NA,CASSYSSAGFNEQYF,TGTGCCAGCAGTTACTCGAGTGCGGGGTTCAACGAGCAGTACTTC
TRBJ1-2,TRBD1,TRBV25-1,NA,CASSGVGRGPSGYTF,TGTGCCAGCAGTGGGGTCGGGAGGGGGCCCTCTGGCTACACCTTC
TRBJ2-3,NA,TRBV7-2,NA,CASSLVLESTDTQYF,TGTGCCAGCAGCTTAGTCCTAGAGAGCACAGATACGCAGTATTTT
TRBJ2-7,NA,TRBV30,NA,CAWGGLYEQYF,TGTGCCTGGGGGGGTTTATACGAGCAGTACTTC
TRBJ1-2,TRBD1,TRBV9,NA,CASSAGTGGAFRGYTF,TGTGCCAGCAGCGCCGGGACAGGGGGCGCCTTTAGGGGCTACACCTTC
TRBJ2-3,NA,TRBV5-4,NA,CASSYNSADTQYF,TGTGCCAGCAGCTATAACAGTGCAGATACGCAGTATTTT
TRBJ2-1,NA,TRBV19,NA,CASSIKNLNEQFF,TGTGCCAGTAGTATAAAGAATCTCAATGAGCAGTTCTTC
TRBJ1-5,NA,TRBV6-1,NA,CASSEAGGDQPQHF,TGTGCCAGCAGTGAAGCGGGCGGGGATCAGCCCCAGCATTTT
TRBJ1-5,NA,TRBV23-1,NA,CASSPTRGRSLSPQHF,TGCGCCAGCAGTCCCACCCGAGGACGATCTCTCTCGCCCCAGCATTTT
TRBJ1-1,TRBD1,TRBV5-3,NA,CARSLEDRGKPIRKEAFF,TGTGCCAGAAGCTTGGAAGACAGGGGGAAACCCATTAGGAAAGAAGCTTTCTTT
TRBJ2-2,NA,TRBV5-1,NA,CASSLPQNTGELFF,TGCGCCAGCAGCTTGCCACAGAACACCGGGGAGCTGTTTTTT
TRBJ2-7,NA,TRBV27,NA,CASSPRQAPYEQYF,TGTGCCAGCAGTCCACGACAGGCGCCCTACGAGCAGTACTTC
TRBJ2-4,NA,TRBV2,NA,CASGGTPIAKNIQYF,TGTGCCAGCGGAGGGACACCCATAGCCAAAAACATTCAGTACTTC
TRBJ2-1,NA,TRBV30,NA,CARESYNEQFF,TGTGCCCGAGAGTCATACAATGAGCAGTTCTTC
TRBJ1-2,NA,TRBV6-1,NA,CASSEGRQAINYGYTF,TGTGCCAGCAGTGAAGGGAGACAGGCGATTAACTATGGCTACACCTTC
TRBJ1-1,TRBD1,TRBV7-2,NA,CASSLQQGAGNTEAFF,TGTGCCAGCAGCTTACAACAGGGGGCGGGGAACACTGAAGCTTTCTTT
TRBJ2-3,NA,TRBV9,NA,CASSSTSDTQYF,TGTGCCAGCAGTTCGACTAGTGATACGCAGTATTTT
TRBJ2-7,NA,TRBV4-3,few,CASSPRQLGENEQYF,TGCGCCAGCAGCCCCCGACAACTTGGAGAGAACGAGCAGTACTTC